The 27 T cell receptor beta chains in this list originate from one sample, sequenced in a study of vaccination and CD4 T cells after COVID-19. The assay that was used to sequence DNA from cultured CD4+ T cells was the Oncomine TCR Beta short-read assay. TCRdb ran MiXCR on the PCR reads and lists one entry per CDR3 protein. The sample lists 14,000 to 15,000 distinct CDR3 sequences; approximately 27% were seen once. What these receptors recognize is not known. As to treatment: roughly 10-day PBMC culture with coronavirus spike peptide pools or control peptides (ViraFEST assay). What was sequenced was cultured CD4+ T cells from blood. Source of these receptors: a human donor with COVID-19.

The V gene is TRBV5-4, the J gene TRBJ2-4; a weak D match, TRBD1 (6 bases). This CDR3 spans 13 amino acids. Germline V lookup: CDR1 SGHNT, CDR2 YYREEE (reference sequence). The V gene lost 7 bases and the J gene lost 3 bases, with 11 bases spanning the gap. Here the CDR3 DNA reads TGTGCCAGCCAGGGACACAACAAAAACATTCAGTACTTC. It is translated as CASQGHNKNIQYF.

The table lists this clonotype with a few counts. The chain carries TRBV20-1 and TRBJ2-1; D is uncertain. The germline CDR1 and CDR2 sequences are DFQATT and SNEGSKA (reference sequence). V dropped 0 bases and J dropped 0 bases, with 18 bases sitting between them. The CDR3 contains 18 residues. CDR3 sequence reads: CSARDSGSSPTSYNEQFF. CDR3 DNA: TGCAGTGCTAGAGATTCGGGCAGTTCCCCGACCTCCTACAATGAGCAGTTCTTC.

As to this clonotype: The junction shows a germline mismatch at one end, possibly a read error. The V gene is TRBV7-9, the J gene TRBJ2-1, with a weak D call TRBD1 (6 bases). This CDR3 comprises 15 residues. In germline, CDR1 is SEHNR, CDR2 FQNEAQ (reference sequence). The CDR3 region has the DNA TGTGCCAGCAGCTCTGTTGGACAGTCCTTCAATGAGCAGTTCTTC. This codes for CASSSVGQSFNEQFF.

This clonotype occurred a few times. This sequence joins TRBV6-1 and TRBJ1-3; D may be TRBD1 (6 bases). With 5 bases removed from V and 2 bases from J, the gap between germline ends came to 13 bases. From germline, CDR1 is MNHNS and CDR2 SASEGT. This CDR3 has 15 residues. CDR3 sequence reads: CASSPPGGAGNTIYF. In nucleotides, the CDR3 is TGTGCCAGCAGTCCCCCCGGGGGCGCTGGAAACACCATATATTTT.

This chain connects TRBV20-1 to TRBJ2-7; D possibly corresponds to TRBD1 (6 bases). This CDR3 comprises 14 residues. CDR1 and CDR2 from the germline V gene are DFQATT and SNEGSKA (reference sequence). V lost 1 base and J 2 bases, leaving 12 bases between the germline ends. The chain's CDR3 is CSARVPTGPYEQYF. In DNA form, the CDR3 reads TGCAGTGCTAGAGTCCCCACAGGGCCCTACGAGCAGTACTTC.

This clonotype appeared a few times. This chain connects TRBV7-9 to TRBJ1-1; 8 bases map to TRBD1. The trim removed 1 base at V and 1 base at J, leaving 2 bases unmatched. The germline CDR1 and CDR2 sequences are SEHNR and FQNEAQ (reference sequence). The CDR3 spans 15 residues. The CDR3 region has the DNA TGTGCCAGCAGCTTAGTACAGGGGGGGAACACTGAAGCTTTCTTT. This encodes CASSLVQGGNTEAFF.

This clonotype came up a few times. The genes are TRBV27 and TRBJ2-2; 8 nucleotides align to TRBD2. CDR1 is MNHEY, CDR2 SMNVEV, per germline (reference sequence). Unmatched junction bases numbered 4, after V lost 6 bases and J lost 1 base. This CDR3 spans 15 amino acids. DNA for the CDR3: TGTGCCAGCAGGCCCGGGACTAGGAACACCGGGGAGCTGTTTTTT. Protein product: CASRPGTRNTGELFF.

This sequence joins TRBV6-1 and TRBJ1-2; D is possibly TRBD1 (6 bases). The CDR3 runs to 12 residues. Germline CDR1 MNHNS, CDR2 SASEGT. The ends were cut back, 6 bases at V and 6 bases at J, with 11 bases in the middle. The CDR3 nucleotides read TGTGCCAGCAGCCCAACAGGGAATGGCTACACCTTC. Translating it yields CASSPTGNGYTF.

The chain carries TRBV4-2 and TRBJ1-1, with 9 positions matching TRBD1. The V and J ends lost 1 base and 3 bases, in that order; junction bases with no gene match: 0. The CDR3 has 14 residues. Germline assignment: CDR1 LGHNA and CDR2 YNFKEQ. Here the CDR3 reads CASSQGTGDTEAFF. CDR3 DNA: TGTGCCAGCAGCCAAGGGACAGGGGACACTGAAGCTTTCTTT.

This chain links TRBV19 with TRBJ2-5; D is tentatively TRBD1 or TRBD2 (5 bases each). Germline V gene lookup returns CDR1 LNHDA and CDR2 SQIVND (reference sequence). Trimming stripped 5 bases from V and 1 base from J, with 8 bases between. This CDR3 is 13 amino acids long. The CDR3 nucleotides are TGTGCCAGTAGTGGGACGGCCCAAGAGACCCAGTACTTC. The encoded protein is CASSGTAQETQYF.

A few counts support this clonotype. The chain employs TRBV12-3 or TRBV12-4 and TRBJ2-2, with D maybe TRBD1 (6 bases). This CDR3 comprises 16 residues. The germline V and J ends were trimmed by 6 bases and 5 bases, with 19 bases remaining between them. CDR3 in DNA: TGTGCCAGCAGCCCCGGACAGTTACTTATTACCGGGGAGCTGTTTTTT. Residues: CASSPGQLLITGELFF.

The V call is TRBV2, the J call TRBJ1-2; D is ambiguous. There are 18 residues in the CDR3. V was trimmed by 2 bases and J by 3 bases, leaving 22 bases between them. Germline CDR1 and CDR2: SNHLY and FYNNEI. The CDR3 bases are TGTGCCAGCAGTGAATTTAAATCGGGATTGGACGGAGACTATGGCTACACCTTC. Translation: CASSEFKSGLDGDYGYTF.

Of note for this clonotype: It is unclear where the CDR3 begins or ends on the DNA, so no DNA is shown, and the CDR3 is as TCRdb lists it. This sequence joins TRBV27 and TRBJ2-2; the table's TRBD1 call for D was not verified on the DNA. The CDR3 has 23 residues if both end residues are counted. Germline CDR1 and CDR2: MNHEY and SMNVEV (reference sequence). The CDR3 sequence is CASSLSTFSGANVLTFGAGELFF.

The gene calls are TRBV20-1 and TRBJ2-1; 9 nucleotides match TRBD2. V lost 6 bases to trimming and J lost 5 bases; unmatched junction nucleotides: 8. The CDR3 spans 14 residues. Germline-derived CDR1 and CDR2 are DFQATT and SNEGSKA (reference sequence). CDR3 in amino acids: CSAPTSGLDNEQFF. CDR3 bases: TGCAGTGCCCCCACTAGCGGGCTAGACAATGAGCAGTTCTTC.

The gene calls are TRBV7-9 and TRBJ1-1; the D is unclear. The V and J ends lost 4 bases and 1 base respectively, with 7 bases between them. The CDR3 covers 13 residues. Germline V lookup: CDR1 SEHNR, CDR2 FQNEAQ (reference sequence). The DNA for the CDR3 is TGTGCCAGCAGCTCCGGCGAGAACACTGAAGCTTTCTTT. Translated, it gives CASSSGENTEAFF.

In this sample, this clonotype turned up a few times. The chain has TRBV7-6 and TRBJ2-5; TRBD2 matches 9 bases. Germline V gives CDR1 SGHVS, CDR2 FNYEAQ. The CDR3 is made up of 18 amino acids. Losses at the gene ends were 3 bases for V and 4 bases for J; bases not matched to a gene: 15. The CDR3 DNA is TGTGCCAGCAGCTTGGGGGGCCCTAGCGGGGCCAGGAGAGAGACCCAGTACTTC. As protein: CASSLGGPSGARRETQYF. Full variable domain (outside the CDR3, taken from reference TRBV7-6 and TRBJ2-5): GAGVSQSPRYKVTKRGQDVALRCDPISGHVSLYWYRQALGQGPEFLTYFNYEAQQDKSGLPNDRFSAERPEGSISTLTIQRTEQRDSAMYRCASSLGGPSGARRETQYFGPGTRLLVL.

The chain couples TRBV27 to TRBJ2-5, with 14 nucleotides matching TRBD2. The CDR3 runs 16 residues. Germline lookup yields CDR1 MNHEY and CDR2 SMNVEV (reference sequence). With V trimmed by 5 bases and J by 5 bases, 7 bases remained unmatched. This CDR3 reads CASSPRLAGGRETQYF. The DNA of the CDR3 is TGTGCCAGCAGTCCCCGACTAGCGGGGGGGCGGGAGACCCAGTACTTC.

The V and J genes are TRBV11-2 and TRBJ2-1; 9 nucleotides agree with TRBD2. CDR3 length equals 16 residues. Per the germline V gene, CDR1 is SGHAT and CDR2 is FQNNGV. The V segment lost 3 bases and the J segment 4 bases; nucleotides outside the gene matches: 7. The CDR3 loop is CASSFLLAGQYNEQFF. CDR3 coding DNA: TGTGCCAGCAGCTTCCTCCTAGCGGGGCAATACAATGAGCAGTTCTTC.

The chain carries TRBV12-3 or TRBV12-4 and TRBJ2-5; maybe TRBD1 (6 bases). CDR3 length: 13 amino acids. V dropped 4 bases and J dropped 3 bases, with 9 bases sitting between them. CDR3 in DNA: TGTGCCAGCAGTTGGGACATGGAAGAGACCCAGTACTTC. Translating it yields CASSWDMEETQYF.

The chain uses TRBV12-3 or TRBV12-4 and TRBJ2-7; 8 bases align to TRBD1. The CDR3 has 14 amino acids. The V gene end was trimmed by 5 bases and the J gene end by 4 bases; junction bases not matched to a gene: 7. The CDR3 sequence: CASSVGQGRYEQYF. The CDR3 DNA follows: TGTGCCAGCAGTGTAGGACAGGGTCGGTACGAGCAGTACTTC.

The V call is TRBV29-1, the J call TRBJ1-2; TRBD1 is a possible D gene (5 bases). CDR3 length equals 13 residues. Germline-derived CDR1 and CDR2 are SQVTM and ANQGSEA. Trimming left V 3 bases short and J 8 bases short, with 16 bases between. CDR3 DNA sequence: TGCAGCGTTGATCTCGGTTGGTGGGGCGGCTACACCTTC. Translation: CSVDLGWWGGYTF.

This clonotype was observed a handful of times. This sequence joins TRBV20-1 and TRBJ2-4; TRBD2 matches 16 bases. Unmatched junction bases numbered 11, after V lost 6 bases and J lost 0 bases. This CDR3 is built from 19 residues. Looked up from germline, CDR1 is DFQATT and CDR2 is SNEGSKA (reference sequence). CDR3 in amino acids: CSALPPGTSGGEAKNIQYF. The CDR3 coding sequence is TGCAGTGCCCTGCCTCCCGGGACTAGCGGGGGGGAAGCCAAAAACATTCAGTACTTC.

The V and J genes are TRBV25-1 and TRBJ1-1; no clear D. The CDR3 contains 13 residues. Germline values: CDR1 MGHDK, CDR2 SYGVNS. V lost 2 bases and J lost 1, with 5 bases in between. This chain's CDR3 is CASSEIGNTEAFF. DNA of the CDR3: TGTGCCAGCAGTGAAATTGGGAACACTGAAGCTTTCTTT.

This clonotype was detected a few times. The chain links TRBV10-3 to TRBJ1-5; maybe TRBD1 (5 bases). CDR3 length equals 14 residues. The germline gives CDR1 ENHRY, CDR2 SYGVKD. Deletions cut 6 bases from V and 6 bases from J, with 15 bases between. The CDR3 region is CAISAEGMAQPQHF. For the CDR3, the DNA is TGTGCCATCAGCGCTGAGGGGATGGCTCAGCCCCAGCATTTT.

This sequence joins TRBV6-5 and TRBJ2-7, with 10 bases lining up with TRBD1. Germline values: CDR1 MNHEY, CDR2 SVGAGI. V lost 4 bases to trimming and J lost 7 bases; unmatched junction nucleotides: 10. CDR3 length: 15 residues. CDR3 residues: CASSSRDRGSREQYF. The CDR3 DNA sequence: TGTGCCAGCAGTTCCAGGGACAGGGGATCCCGGGAGCAGTACTTC.

In its sample, this clonotype ranks as medium-sized. The chain is built from TRBV20-1 and TRBJ2-3, with a possible D match to TRBD1 (6 bases). CDR1 is DFQATT and CDR2 is SNEGSKA in the germline V gene (reference sequence). The V and J ends lost 2 bases and 2 bases respectively, with 11 bases between them. The CDR3 extends over 14 amino acids. The CDR3 DNA reads as TGCAGTGCTAGAAGGACAGAACCCACAGATACGCAGTATTTT. It encodes CSARRTEPTDTQYF.

This clonotype was recorded a few times. This chain uses TRBV5-4 with TRBJ2-2, with D unresolved. Per germline, CDR1 SGHNT and CDR2 YYREEE (reference sequence). Trimming pared 1 base from V and 8 bases from J, leaving 6 bases between. The CDR3 contains 12 residues. The CDR3: CASSLMVGELFF. In DNA form, the CDR3 reads TGTGCCAGCAGCTTGATGGTGGGGGAGCTGTTTTTT.